These T cell receptor beta chains were read from a single sample in a study of radiation and T cells in renal cell carcinoma. Libraries were prepared by immunoSEQ multiplex PCR; TCRdb keeps only in-frame clonotypes and omits some of them. This sample has 100,000 to 150,000 clones; 65% to 85% occur once, and the top ten carry under 6.5%. The material was blood, obtained from a patient whose treatment included radiotherapy and nephrectomy. These receptors were collected from a man aged 50 or older with renal cell carcinoma. The CDR3 runs from the conserved cysteine through the conserved F or W. D genes are given only for firm matches. Not all rows give a size; the values are once, few, many and, for expanded clones, a class.

few	.	TRBV7-8	16	TRBJ2-5	TGTGCCAGCAGCTTAGCCGACGGGGGCGGTGGAGAGACCCAGTACTTC	CASSLADGGGGETQYF
few	.	TRBV14	15	TRBJ1-1	TGTGCCAGCAGCCAAGTCGCAGGGGCCGACACTGAAGCTTTCTTT	CASSQVAGADTEAFF
.	TRBD1	TRBV5-8	15	TRBJ2-7	TGTGCCAGCAGCTACCGGGACAGAAGCTCCTACGAGCAGTACTTC	CASSYRDRSSYEQYF
.	.	TRBV7-6	14	TRBJ2-5	TGTGCCAGCAGCTTAGCGGGAGAAGGGGAGACCCAGTACTTC	CASSLAGEGETQYF
once	.	TRBV7-9	17	TRBJ2-1	TGTGCCAGCAGTCAATCCGGGCCCTTGAGCTCCTACAATGAGCAGTTCTTC	CASSQSGPLSSYNEQFF
.	TRBD2	TRBV18	18	TRBJ2-5	TGTGCCAGCTCACCGAGCAGGACTAGCGGATACTCCGAAGAGACCCAGTACTTC	CASSPSRTSGYSEETQYF
.	.	TRBV6-1	18	TRBJ1-3	TGTGCCAGCAGTGAAGTGCCCCCGGGACATATAGCTGGAAACACCATATATTTT	CASSEVPPGHIAGNTIYF
.	TRBD2	TRBV6-5	14	TRBJ2-1	TGTGCCAGCACCCGGGGGGAGGCCTACAATGAGCAGTTCTTC	CASTRGEAYNEQFF
few	TRBD2	TRBV7-9	16	TRBJ2-1	TGTGCCAGCACCACACCGGGGCTAGCGGGGGGCAATGAGCAGTTCTTC	CASTTPGLAGGNEQFF
.	.	TRBV7-9	15	TRBJ2-5	TGTGCCAGCAGCTTAGCGTGGCAGGGTGGGGAGACCCAGTACTTC	CASSLAWQGGETQYF
.	TRBD1	TRBV5-1	16	TRBJ2-7	TGCGCCAGCAGCTTGTTTGGGACAGGGGTACCTCCCGGGCAGTACTTC	CASSLFGTGVPPGQYF
.	.	TRBV2	15	TRBJ1-4	TGTGCCAGCAGTGACCGGGTCAGGGGCGGCGAAAAACTGTTTTTT	CASSDRVRGGEKLFF
.	.	TRBV6-5	15	TRBJ2-1	TGTGCCAGCAGTTGGGGCAGTGGTTCCTACAATGAGCAGTTCTTC	CASSWGSGSYNEQFF
.	TRBD1	TRBV6-6	14	TRBJ1-2	TGTGCCAGCAGTCCCGGGACAGGGATCTATGGCTACACCTTC	CASSPGTGIYGYTF
.	.	TRBV9	18	TRBJ2-3	TGTGCCAGCAGCGTAGCTACGTGGGAACGCACATCGACAGATACGCAGTATTTT	CASSVATWERTSTDTQYF
many	.	TRBV2	18	TRBJ1-1	TGTGCCAGCAGCCATTCGGTGGGGCAGGGAAAACTGAACACTGAAGCTTTCTTT	CASSHSVGQGKLNTEAFF
few	.	TRBV7-3	13	TRBJ2-5	TGTGCCAGCAGCAACGGACAGAGGGAGACCCAGTACTTC	CASSNGQRETQYF
few	TRBD2	TRBV2	15	TRBJ2-5	TGTGCCAGCAGCTCTAGCGGGGGGGCCTGGGAGACCCAGTACTTC	CASSSSGGAWETQYF
.	TRBD1	TRBV7-6	15	TRBJ1-2	TGTGCCAGCAGCTCTCGACAGGGGGAGAGCTATGGCTACACCTTC	CASSSRQGESYGYTF
.	TRBD2	TRBV27	16	TRBJ2-5	TGTGCCAGCATCATGCGACTAGCGGGAGGTGGAGAGACCCAGTACTTC	CASIMRLAGGGETQYF
.	.	TRBV9	16	TRBJ1-4	TGTGCCAGCAGCCTAGGGGGTAGGTTGGAGGGTGAAAAACTGTTTTTT	CASSLGGRLEGEKLFF
.	.	TRBV7-7	15	TRBJ2-3	TGTGCTAGCAGCCTCGGACAGCCACCCACAGATACGCAGTATTTT	CASSLGQPPTDTQYF
.	.	TRBV2	16	TRBJ1-5	TGTGCCAGCACTCCGGGACTGCGGCTAAGCAATCAGCCCCAGCATTTT	CASTPGLRLSNQPQHF